The rows below give T cell receptor beta chains drawn from one sample of a study of blood T cell repertoires in COVID-19. Data came from immunoSEQ multiplex PCR; TCRdb stores just in-frame clones and leaves some out. The sample has over 150,000 clones, around nine tenths seen once; the top ten hold about 9.3%. Sequenced: peripheral blood. These receptors were obtained from an older woman with COVID-19, enrolled during active disease. Each CDR3 is given with its conserved first and last residue. D genes are given only for firm matches. Part of the rows lack a size; the others show once, few, many or a class for expanded clones.

V gene	clone size	D gene	J gene	CDR3 protein	CDR3 DNA
TRBV7-2	once	NA	TRBJ2-5	CASSLRGGETQYF	TGTGCCAGCAGCTTGCGAGGGGGTGAGACCCAGTACTTC
TRBV27	NA	TRBD1	TRBJ2-7	CASSGQAYEQYF	TGTGCCAGCAGTGGACAGGCCTACGAGCAGTACTTC
TRBV27	NA	TRBD2	TRBJ2-5	CASSSGGVQTQYF	TGTGCCAGCAGTAGCGGGGGGGTTCAGACCCAGTACTTC
TRBV2	few	TRBD2	TRBJ2-7	CASSESGGARVGEQYF	TGTGCCAGCAGTGAGAGCGGGGGGGCACGTGTAGGGGAGCAGTACTTC
TRBV7-2	NA	NA	TRBJ1-6	CASSLRAIDSPLHF	TGTGCCAGCAGCTTGAGGGCGATTGATTCACCCCTCCACTTT
TRBV6-5	NA	TRBD1	TRBJ1-2	CATAYGGTGIYGYTF	TGTGCCACAGCATATGGCGGGACAGGGATTTATGGCTACACCTTC
TRBV5-5	NA	NA	TRBJ1-5	CASSLSAPGGSQPQHF	TGTGCCAGCAGCTTGTCAGCCCCGGGGGGGAGTCAGCCCCAGCATTTT
TRBV5-4	NA	NA	TRBJ2-1	CASSFRLGNSYNEQFF	TGTGCCAGCAGCTTCAGACTCGGAAACTCCTACAATGAGCAGTTCTTC
TRBV25-1	few	TRBD1	TRBJ2-3	CASRDRGIRNTQYF	TGTGCCAGCAGAGACAGGGGGATAAGAAATACGCAGTATTTT
TRBV28	NA	NA	TRBJ1-4	CATKSSRRNNEKLFF	TGTGCCACAAAATCCTCCCGGCGGAATAATGAAAAACTGTTTTTT
TRBV13	NA	NA	TRBJ2-3	CASSPGGDTQYF	TGTGCCAGCAGCCCTGGGGGGGATACGCAGTATTTT
TRBV3-1/TRBV3-2	NA	NA	TRBJ1-4	CASSQDLAGKLFF	TGTGCCAGCAGCCAAGACCTCGCCGGAAAACTGTTTTTT
TRBV5-1	few	TRBD1	TRBJ1-2	CASSPTGNYGYTF	TGCGCCAGCAGCCCGACAGGGAACTATGGCTACACCTTC
TRBV29-1	NA	TRBD1	TRBJ2-3	CSAGQGAADTQYF	TGCAGCGCAGGACAGGGGGCGGCGGATACGCAGTATTTT
TRBV28	NA	NA	TRBJ2-1	CASSSAGPNNEQFF	TGTGCCAGCAGCTCGGCGGGCCCTAACAATGAGCAGTTCTTC